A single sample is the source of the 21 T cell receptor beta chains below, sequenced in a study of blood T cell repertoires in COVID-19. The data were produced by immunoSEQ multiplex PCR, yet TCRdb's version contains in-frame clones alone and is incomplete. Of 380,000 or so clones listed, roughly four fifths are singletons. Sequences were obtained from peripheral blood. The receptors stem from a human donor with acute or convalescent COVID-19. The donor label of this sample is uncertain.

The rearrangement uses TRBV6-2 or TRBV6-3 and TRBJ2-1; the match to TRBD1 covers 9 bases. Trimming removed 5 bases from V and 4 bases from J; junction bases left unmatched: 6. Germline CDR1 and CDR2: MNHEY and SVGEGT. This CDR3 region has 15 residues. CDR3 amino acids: CASSTRDRDYNEQFF. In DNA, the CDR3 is TGTGCCAGCAGTACCCGGGACAGGGATTACAATGAGCAGTTCTTC.

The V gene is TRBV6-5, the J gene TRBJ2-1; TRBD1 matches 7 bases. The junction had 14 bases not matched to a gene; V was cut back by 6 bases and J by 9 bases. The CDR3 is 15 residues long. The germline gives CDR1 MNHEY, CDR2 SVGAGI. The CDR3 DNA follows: TGTGCCAGCAGAACTCAGACAGGGATAGATGGTGAGCAGTTCTTC. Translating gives CASRTQTGIDGEQFF.

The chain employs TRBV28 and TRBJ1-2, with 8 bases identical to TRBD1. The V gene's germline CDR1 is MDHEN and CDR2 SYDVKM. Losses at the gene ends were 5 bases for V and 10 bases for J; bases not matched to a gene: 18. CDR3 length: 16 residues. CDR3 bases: TGTGCCAGCAGTCCGCGGGGGACAGGAGTGAGGACTACCTACACCTTC. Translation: CASSPRGTGVRTTYTF.

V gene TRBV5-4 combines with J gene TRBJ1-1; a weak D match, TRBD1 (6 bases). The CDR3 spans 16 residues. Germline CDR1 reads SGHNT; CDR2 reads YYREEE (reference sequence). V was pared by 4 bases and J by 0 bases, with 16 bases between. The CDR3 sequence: CASSAGVSLMNTEAFF. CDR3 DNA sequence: TGTGCCAGCAGCGCAGGGGTGTCCCTCATGAACACTGAAGCTTTCTTT.

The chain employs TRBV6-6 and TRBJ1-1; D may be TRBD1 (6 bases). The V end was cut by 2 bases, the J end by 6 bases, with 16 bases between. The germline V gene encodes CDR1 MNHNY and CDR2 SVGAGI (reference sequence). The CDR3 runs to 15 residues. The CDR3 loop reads CASSYGGHVSSEAFF. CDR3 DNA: TGTGCCAGCAGTTACGGGGGCCATGTAAGCTCTGAAGCTTTCTTT.

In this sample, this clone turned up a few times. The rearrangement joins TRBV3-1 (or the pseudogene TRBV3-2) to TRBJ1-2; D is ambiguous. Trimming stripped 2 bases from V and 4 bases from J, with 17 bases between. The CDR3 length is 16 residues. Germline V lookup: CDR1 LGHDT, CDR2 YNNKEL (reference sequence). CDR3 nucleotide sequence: TGTGCCAGCAGCCAACTTAACCCCGAGGCGGGCTATGGCTACACCTTC. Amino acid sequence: CASSQLNPEAGYGYTF.

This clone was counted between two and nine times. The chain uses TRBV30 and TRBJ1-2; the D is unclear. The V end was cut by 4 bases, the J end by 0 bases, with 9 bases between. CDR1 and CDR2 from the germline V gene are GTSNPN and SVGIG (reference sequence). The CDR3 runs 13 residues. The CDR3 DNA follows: TGTGCCTGGACGGGGTACACTAACTATGGCTACACCTTC. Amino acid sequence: CAWTGYTNYGYTF.

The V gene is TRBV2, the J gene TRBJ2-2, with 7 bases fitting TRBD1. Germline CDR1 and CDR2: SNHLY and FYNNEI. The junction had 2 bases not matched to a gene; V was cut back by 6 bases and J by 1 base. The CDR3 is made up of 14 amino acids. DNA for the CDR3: TGTGCCAGCAGGTCAGGGGGGAACACCGGGGAGCTGTTTTTT. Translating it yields CASRSGGNTGELFF.

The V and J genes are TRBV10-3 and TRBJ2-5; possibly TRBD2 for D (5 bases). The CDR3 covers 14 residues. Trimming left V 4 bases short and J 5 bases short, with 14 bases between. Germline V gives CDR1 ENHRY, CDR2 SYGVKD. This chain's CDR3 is CAISANPSGETQYF. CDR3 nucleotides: TGTGCCATCAGTGCTAACCCCTCGGGGGAGACCCAGTACTTC.

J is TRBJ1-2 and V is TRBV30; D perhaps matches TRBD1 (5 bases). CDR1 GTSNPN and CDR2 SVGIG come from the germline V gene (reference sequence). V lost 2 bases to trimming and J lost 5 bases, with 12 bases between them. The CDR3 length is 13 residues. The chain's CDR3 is CAWSRQGLYGYTF. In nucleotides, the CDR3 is TGTGCCTGGAGTAGGCAGGGCCTTTATGGCTACACCTTC.

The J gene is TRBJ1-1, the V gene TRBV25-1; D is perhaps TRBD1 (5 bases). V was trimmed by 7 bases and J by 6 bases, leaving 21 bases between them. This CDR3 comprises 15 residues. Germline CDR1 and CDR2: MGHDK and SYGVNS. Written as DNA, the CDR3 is TGTGCCAGCACTAAGAGCGGGGGTATCCCCGCTGAAGCTTTCTTT. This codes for CASTKSGGIPAEAFF.

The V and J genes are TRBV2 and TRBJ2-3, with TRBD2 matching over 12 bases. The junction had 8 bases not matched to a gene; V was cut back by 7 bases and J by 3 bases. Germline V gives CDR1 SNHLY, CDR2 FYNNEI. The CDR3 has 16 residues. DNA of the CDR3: TGTGCCAGCAAACAGACTAGCGGGAGTATGACAGATACGCAGTATTTT. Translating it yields CASKQTSGSMTDTQYF.

CDR3 amino acids: CASSFSFNEQFF. CDR3 bases: TGTGCCAGCAGCTTCTCTTTCAATGAGCAGTTCTTC. The chain carries TRBV7-2 and TRBJ2-1, with no clear D. Looked up from germline, CDR1 is SGHTA and CDR2 is FQGNSA. CDR3 length: 12 residues. V was cut by 3 bases and J by 6 bases, with 6 bases left in between. The variable domain in full, with the rest retrieved from reference TRBV7-2 and TRBJ2-1, is GAGVSQSPSNKVTEKGKDVELRCDPISGHTALYWYRQSLGQGLEFLIYFQGNSAPDKSGLPSDRFSAERTGGSVSTLTIQRTQQEDSAVYLCASSFSFNEQFFGPGTRLTVL.

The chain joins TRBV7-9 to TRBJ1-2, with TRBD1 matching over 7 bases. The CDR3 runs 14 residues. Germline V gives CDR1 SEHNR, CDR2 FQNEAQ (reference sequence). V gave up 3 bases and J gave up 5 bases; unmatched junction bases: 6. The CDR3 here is CASSLTGISYGYTF. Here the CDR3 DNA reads TGTGCCAGCAGCTTGACAGGGATTTCTTATGGCTACACCTTC.

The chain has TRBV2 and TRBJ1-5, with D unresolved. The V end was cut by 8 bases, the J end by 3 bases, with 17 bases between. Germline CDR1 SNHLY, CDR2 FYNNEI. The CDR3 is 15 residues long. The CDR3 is CASGPLGFNNQPQHF. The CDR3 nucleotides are TGTGCCAGCGGTCCCCTGGGCTTTAACAATCAGCCCCAGCATTTT.

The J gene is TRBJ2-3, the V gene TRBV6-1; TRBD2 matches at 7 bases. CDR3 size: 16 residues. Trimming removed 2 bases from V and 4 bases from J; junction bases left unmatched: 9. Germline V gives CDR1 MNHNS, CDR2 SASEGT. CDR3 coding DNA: TGTGCCAGCAGTGAATTCTTGGGGGGGAGGTCAGATACGCAGTATTTT. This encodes CASSEFLGGRSDTQYF.

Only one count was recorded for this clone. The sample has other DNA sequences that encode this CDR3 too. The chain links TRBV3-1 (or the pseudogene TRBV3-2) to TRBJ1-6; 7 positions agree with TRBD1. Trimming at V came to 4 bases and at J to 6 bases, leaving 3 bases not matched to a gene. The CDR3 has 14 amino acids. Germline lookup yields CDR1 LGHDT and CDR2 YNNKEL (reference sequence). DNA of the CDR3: TGTGCCAGCAGCCTTAGACAGGGTAATTCACCCCTCCACTTT. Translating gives CASSLRQGNSPLHF.

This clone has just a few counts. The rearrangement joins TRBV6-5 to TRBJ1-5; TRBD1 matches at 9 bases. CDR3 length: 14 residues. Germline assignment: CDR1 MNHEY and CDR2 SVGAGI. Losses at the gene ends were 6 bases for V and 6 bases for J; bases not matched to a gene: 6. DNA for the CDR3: TGTGCCAGCAGGATCCCGGGACAGGGTCAGCCCCAGCATTTT. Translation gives CASRIPGQGQPQHF.

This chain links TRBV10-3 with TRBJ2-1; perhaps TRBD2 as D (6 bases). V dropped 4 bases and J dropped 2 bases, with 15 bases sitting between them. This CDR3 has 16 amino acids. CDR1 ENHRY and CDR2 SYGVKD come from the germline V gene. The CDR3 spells CAISGDGSPPYNEQFF. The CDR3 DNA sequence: TGTGCCATCAGTGGCGACGGGAGCCCCCCCTACAATGAGCAGTTCTTC.

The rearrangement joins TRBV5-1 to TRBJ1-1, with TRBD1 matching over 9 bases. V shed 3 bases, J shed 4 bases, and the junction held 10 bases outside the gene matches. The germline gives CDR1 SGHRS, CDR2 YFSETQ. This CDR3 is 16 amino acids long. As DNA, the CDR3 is TGCGCCAGCAGCTCCTGGACAGGGGTTCGAGGCACTGAAGCTTTCTTT. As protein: CASSSWTGVRGTEAFF.

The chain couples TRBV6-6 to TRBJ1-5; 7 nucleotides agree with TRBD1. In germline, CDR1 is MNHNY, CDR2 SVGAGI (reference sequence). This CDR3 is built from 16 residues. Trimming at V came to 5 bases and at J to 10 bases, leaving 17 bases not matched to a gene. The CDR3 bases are TGTGCCAGCAGTCAACAGGGGCACTGGCAATCAGCCCCCCAGCATTTT. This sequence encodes CASSQQGHWQSAPQHF.